This passage covers 19 T cell receptor beta chains from one sample sequenced in a study of neoadjuvant nivolumab and ipilimumab in lung cancer (dated by TCRdb to the early 2020s). The time point label corresponds to: at surgical resection after neoadjuvant nivolumab +/- ipilimumab. Libraries were made using the immunoSEQ multiplex PCR assay. TCRdb mirrors the immuneACCESS table, restricted to in-frame sequences. Some clones are absent from its copies; in checked studies, under half trace to an unresolved V gene, and the reason for the others is unknown. This sample gives 28,000 or so clones in total; 83% of them show up just once. The top ten hold 5% to 6% of the sample. The sample in question was tumor tissue, obtained after neoadjuvant nivolumab, alone or with ipilimumab, at or shortly before surgery. These TCRs come from an adult with non-small cell lung cancer.

This clone was detected a few times. V gene TRBV5-1 combines with J gene TRBJ2-5; no clear D gene. Germline CDR1 SGHRS, CDR2 YFSETQ. The V end was cut by 0 bases, the J end by 5 bases, with 11 bases between. This CDR3 comprises 14 residues. The chain's CDR3 is CASSLEATRETQYF. DNA for the CDR3: TGCGCCAGCAGCTTGGAAGCTACGAGGGAGACCCAGTACTTC.

The rearrangement uses TRBV7-9 and TRBJ2-3, with 11 bases fitting TRBD2. The CDR3 has 15 residues. Losses at the gene ends were 5 bases for V and 2 bases for J; bases not matched to a gene: 3. CDR1 SEHNR and CDR2 FQNEAQ come from the germline V gene (reference sequence). CDR3 nucleotides: TGTGCCAGCAGCCATAGCGGGAGGGACACAGATACGCAGTATTTT. This codes for CASSHSGRDTDTQYF. The variable domain in full, completed from reference TRBV7-9 and TRBJ2-3, reads DTGVSQNPRHKITKRGQNVTFRCDPISEHNRLYWYRQTLGQGPEFLTYFQNEAQLEKSRLLSDRFSAERPKGSFSTLEIQRTEQGDSAMYLCASSHSGRDTDTQYFGPGTRLTVL.

The rearrangement uses TRBV4-3 and TRBJ1-1; perhaps TRBD1 as D (5 bases). V dropped 1 base and J dropped 2 bases, with 11 bases sitting between them. The length of the CDR3 is 15 residues. CDR1 is LGHNA and CDR2 is YSLEER in the germline V gene. CDR3 amino acids: CASSQGRDSNTEAFF. CDR3 in DNA: TGCGCCAGCAGCCAAGGAAGGGACTCAAACACTGAAGCTTTCTTT.

V is TRBV7-9 and J is TRBJ1-3, with 7 bases that match TRBD1. Germline trimming cut 3 bases from V and 3 bases from J; bases unmatched to any gene: 8. Germline values: CDR1 SEHNR, CDR2 FQNEAQ (reference sequence). This CDR3 contains 16 residues. Here the CDR3 DNA reads TGTGCCAGCAGCTTCCTAGGGGGACAGCTTGGAAACACCATATATTTT. This codes for CASSFLGGQLGNTIYF.

The chain couples TRBV6-1 to TRBJ1-1; no definite D call. Germline values: CDR1 MNHNS, CDR2 SASEGT. The ends were cut back, 6 bases at V and 3 bases at J, with 5 bases in the middle. The CDR3 covers 11 residues. The CDR3 nucleotides read TGTGCCAGCAGATACGACACTGAAGCTTTCTTT. This translates into CASRYDTEAFF.

The CDR3 nucleotides read TGTGCCAGCAGTTACTCGGGATTAGCCGGGGAGCTGTTTTTT. It specifies CASSYSGLAGELFF. The rearrangement uses TRBV6-6 and TRBJ2-2; unclear D gene. The CDR3 covers 14 residues. Germline CDR1 is MNHNY and CDR2 is SVGAGI (reference sequence). Deletions cut 0 bases from V and 6 bases from J, with 8 bases between.

DNA for the CDR3: TGCGCCAGCACCCGGACTAGCGGGGCCGAAGAGACCCAGTACTTC. It yields the protein CASTRTSGAEETQYF. The chain employs TRBV5-1 and TRBJ2-5; TRBD2 matches at 12 bases. The ends lost 6 bases at V and 3 bases at J; junction bases unmatched: 6. The CDR3 is 15 residues long. Germline CDR1 SGHRS, CDR2 YFSETQ.

This chain joins TRBV4-2 and TRBJ2-6; D uncertain. Per the germline V gene, CDR1 is LGHNA and CDR2 is YNFKEQ. V lost 5 bases and J lost 1, with 15 bases in between. There are 17 residues in the CDR3. CDR3 sequence: CASSADPIASGANVLTF. The CDR3 nucleotides read TGTGCCAGCAGCGCGGACCCGATAGCTTCTGGGGCCAACGTCCTGACTTTC.

This chain uses TRBV6-5 with TRBJ2-2, with no clear D. The CDR3 covers 11 residues. Trimming took 5 bases from V and 7 from J, leaving 5 bases between them. Germline assignment: CDR1 MNHEY and CDR2 SVGAGI. CDR3 nucleotide sequence: TGTGCCAGCAGTACGAACGGGGAGCTGTTTTTT. Translated, it gives CASSTNGELFF.

This chain connects TRBV30 to TRBJ2-7; D is unresolved. The CDR3 sequence is 12 residues long. CDR1 is GTSNPN and CDR2 is SVGIG in the germline V gene (reference sequence). V was clipped by 5 bases and J by 3 bases, with 11 bases between them. The CDR3 nucleotides read TGTGCCTGGGAGGTTTTGGGCTACGAGCAGTACTTC. Translating gives CAWEVLGYEQYF.

The chain carries TRBV18 and TRBJ2-2; D unclear. V lost 5 bases to trimming and J lost 6 bases, with 7 bases between them. Germline assignment: CDR1 KGHSH and CDR2 LQKENI. The CDR3 covers 12 residues. This CDR3 is CASSMVAGELFF. The CDR3 nucleotides read TGTGCCAGCTCAATGGTTGCCGGGGAGCTGTTTTTT.

The V and J genes are TRBV12-5 and TRBJ2-7; the D gene could be TRBD1 or TRBD2 (5 bases each). Germline lookup yields CDR1 LGHNT and CDR2 FRNRAP. The CDR3 consists of 11 residues. Trimming cost V 6 bases and J 4 bases, with 7 bases left between them. For the CDR3, the DNA is TGTGCTAGTGGGAGGGGTTACGAGCAGTACTTC. Protein product: CASGRGYEQYF.

This chain joins TRBV10-3 and TRBJ2-3; D perhaps matches TRBD2 (5 bases). Deletions cut 4 bases from V and 3 bases from J, with 11 bases between. This CDR3 spans 14 amino acids. Germline V gene sequence: CDR1 ENHRY, CDR2 SYGVKD. CDR3 residues: CAISVEGITDTQYF. In DNA form, the CDR3 reads TGTGCCATCAGTGTCGAGGGTATTACAGATACGCAGTATTTT.

The V and J genes are TRBV12-2 and TRBJ1-4. TRBV12-2 is termed a pseudogene. CDR3 length: 17 residues. CDR3 sequence reads: CASRLGNNTGANEKLFF. The CDR3 DNA reads TGTGCAAGTCGCTTAGGCAATAATACGGGAGCAAATGAAAAACTGTTTTTT.

This chain links TRBV18 with TRBJ1-3; no reliable D call. Germline CDR1 and CDR2: KGHSH and LQKENI. V shed 6 bases and J shed 4 bases, with 19 bases lying between them. The length of the CDR3 is 16 residues. CDR3 sequence reads: CASSLATPTSGNTIYF. The CDR3, as DNA: TGTGCCAGCTCGCTGGCGACTCCCACCTCCGGAAACACCATATATTTT.

The V gene is TRBV28, the J gene TRBJ1-3; no clear D. CDR3 size: 12 residues. The germline gives CDR1 MDHEN, CDR2 SYDVKM. Trimming removed 5 bases at V and 0 bases at J, with 2 bases between. In nucleotides, the CDR3 is TGTGCCAGCAGTACCTCTGGAAACACCATATATTTT. It codes for CASSTSGNTIYF.

The genes are TRBV7-8 and TRBJ1-2; 8 bases match TRBD1. Germline CDR1 and CDR2: SGHVS and FQNEAQ. CDR3 length: 13 amino acids. Trimming removed 6 bases from V and 7 bases from J; junction bases left unmatched: 7. CDR3 DNA sequence: TGTGCCAGCAGTCCGGACAGGGTTGGTGGCTACACCTTC. This codes for CASSPDRVGGYTF.

The rearrangement uses TRBV2 and TRBJ2-5, with 7 bases matching TRBD1. The V segment lost 4 bases and the J segment 5 bases; nucleotides outside the gene matches: 13. Germline-derived CDR1 and CDR2 are SNHLY and FYNNEI. There are 16 residues in the CDR3. The CDR3, as DNA: TGTGCCAGCAGTGGAGATCCGGGACAGCCTATCGAGACCCAGTACTTC. It yields the protein CASSGDPGQPIETQYF.

The chain carries TRBV5-1 and TRBJ2-5; TRBD2 agrees at 9 bases. The CDR3 is 18 residues long. The V gene end was trimmed by 0 bases and the J gene end by 2 bases; junction bases not matched to a gene: 11. CDR1 and CDR2 (germline): SGHRS, YFSETQ. The CDR3 region is CASSLAKGRGGLQETQYF. CDR3 in DNA: TGCGCCAGCAGCTTGGCCAAGGGGCGGGGGGGCCTTCAAGAGACCCAGTACTTC.